This T cell receptor (beta chain) was sequenced for a study of blood T cell repertoires in COVID-19. Using immunoSEQ multiplex PCR, the repertoire was profiled, and TCRdb retains in-frame clones only, with some absent. Of fewer than 250,000 clones listed, under 80% were seen once; the top ten hold around 12%. CDR1 is SGHTA, CDR2 FQGNSA, per germline. There are 14 residues in the CDR3. V dropped 2 bases and J dropped 11 bases, with 13 bases sitting between them. The sample comprised peripheral blood. The receptor was derived from a woman between 50 and 59 years old with acute or convalescent COVID-19. The chain carries TRBV7-2 and TRBJ1-6, with a tentative D call TRBD1 (6 bases). The CDR3 spells CASSLTGILAPLHF. The CDR3 DNA reads TGTGCCAGCAGCTTAACAGGGATACTGGCACCCCTCCACTTT. The full variable domain, in which reference TRBV7-2 and TRBJ1-6 provide the parts outside the CDR3, is GAGVSQSPSNKVTEKGKDVELRCDPISGHTALYWYRQSLGQGLEFLIYFQGNSAPDKSGLPSDRFSAERTGGSVSTLTIQRTQQEDSAVYLCASSLTGILAPLHFGNGTRLTVT.